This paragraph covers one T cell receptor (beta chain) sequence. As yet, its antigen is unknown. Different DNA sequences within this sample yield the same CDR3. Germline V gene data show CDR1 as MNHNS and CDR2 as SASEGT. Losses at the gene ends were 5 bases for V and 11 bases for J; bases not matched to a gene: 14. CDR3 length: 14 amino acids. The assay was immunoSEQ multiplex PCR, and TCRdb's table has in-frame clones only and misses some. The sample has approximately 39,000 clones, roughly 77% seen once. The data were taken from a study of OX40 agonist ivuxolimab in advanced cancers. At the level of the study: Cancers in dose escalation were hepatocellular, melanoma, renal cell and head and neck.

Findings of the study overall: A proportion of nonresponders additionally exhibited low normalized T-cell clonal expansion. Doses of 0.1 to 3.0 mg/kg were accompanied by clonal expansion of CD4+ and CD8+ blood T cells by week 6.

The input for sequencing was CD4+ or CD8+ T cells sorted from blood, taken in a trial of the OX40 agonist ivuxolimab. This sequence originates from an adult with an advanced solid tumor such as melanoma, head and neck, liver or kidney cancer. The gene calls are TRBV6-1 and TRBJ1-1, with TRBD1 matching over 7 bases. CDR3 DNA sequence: TGTGCCAGCAGTCCAAGGGGGGCCAGGGGGGGGGCTTTCTTT. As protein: CASSPRGARGGAFF.